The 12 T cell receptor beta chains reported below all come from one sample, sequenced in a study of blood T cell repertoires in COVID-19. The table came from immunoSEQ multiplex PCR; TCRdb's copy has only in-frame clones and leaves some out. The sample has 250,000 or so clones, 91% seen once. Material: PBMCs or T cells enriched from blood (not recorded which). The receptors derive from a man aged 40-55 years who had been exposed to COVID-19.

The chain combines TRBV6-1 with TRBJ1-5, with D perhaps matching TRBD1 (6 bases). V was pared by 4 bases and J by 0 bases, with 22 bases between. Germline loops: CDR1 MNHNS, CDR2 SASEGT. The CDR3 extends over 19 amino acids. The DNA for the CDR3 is TGTGCCAGCAGTGTGACAGGAATAGCGGGTCGTGTTAGCAATCAGCCCCAGCATTTT. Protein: CASSVTGIAGRVSNQPQHF.

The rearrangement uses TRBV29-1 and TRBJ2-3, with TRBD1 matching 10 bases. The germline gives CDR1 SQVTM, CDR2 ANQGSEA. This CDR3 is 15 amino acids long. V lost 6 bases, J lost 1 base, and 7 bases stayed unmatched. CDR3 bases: TGCAGCGTGGGATGGACAGGGGGAGGCACAGATACGCAGTATTTT. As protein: CSVGWTGGGTDTQYF.

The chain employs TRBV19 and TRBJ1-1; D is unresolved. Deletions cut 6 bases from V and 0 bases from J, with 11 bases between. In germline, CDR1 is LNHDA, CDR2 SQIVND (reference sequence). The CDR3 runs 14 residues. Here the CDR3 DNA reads TGTGCCAGTAGGATCGGGAAATTGAACACTGAAGCTTTCTTT. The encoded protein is CASRIGKLNTEAFF.

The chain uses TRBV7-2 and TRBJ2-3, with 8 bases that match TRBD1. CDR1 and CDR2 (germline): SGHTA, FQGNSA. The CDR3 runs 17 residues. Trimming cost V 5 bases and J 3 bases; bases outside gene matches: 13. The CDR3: CASSQEGQGRGTDTQYF. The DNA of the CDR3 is TGTGCCAGCAGCCAAGAAGGACAGGGTAGAGGAACAGATACGCAGTATTTT.

CDR3 coding DNA: TGCGCCAGCAGCCAAGCTAGCGGAGTCTACGAGCAGTACTTC. It codes for CASSQASGVYEQYF. The chain links TRBV4-3 to TRBJ2-7; 7 bases line up with TRBD2. The junction had 3 bases not matched to a gene; V was cut back by 1 base and J by 3 bases. The germline V gene encodes CDR1 LGHNA and CDR2 YSLEER. The CDR3 totals 14 residues.

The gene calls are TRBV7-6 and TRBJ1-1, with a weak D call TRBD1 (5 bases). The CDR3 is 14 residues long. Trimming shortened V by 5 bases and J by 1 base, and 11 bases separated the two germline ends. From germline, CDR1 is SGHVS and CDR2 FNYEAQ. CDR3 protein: CASSRGRSNTEAFF. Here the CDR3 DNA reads TGTGCCAGCAGCCGGGGGAGGTCGAACACTGAAGCTTTCTTT.

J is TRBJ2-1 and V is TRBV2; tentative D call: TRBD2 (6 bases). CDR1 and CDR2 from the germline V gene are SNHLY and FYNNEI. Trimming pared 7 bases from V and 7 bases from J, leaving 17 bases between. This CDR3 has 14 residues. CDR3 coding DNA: TGTGCCAGCAACCTGAGGGACTCATCTAATGAGCAGTTCTTC. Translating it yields CASNLRDSSNEQFF.

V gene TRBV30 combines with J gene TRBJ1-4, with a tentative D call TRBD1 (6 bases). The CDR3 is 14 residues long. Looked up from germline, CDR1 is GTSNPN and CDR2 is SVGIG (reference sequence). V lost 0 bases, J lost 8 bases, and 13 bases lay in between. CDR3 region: CAWSVKGVEEKLFF. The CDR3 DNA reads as TGTGCCTGGAGTGTGAAGGGGGTCGAAGAAAAACTGTTTTTT.

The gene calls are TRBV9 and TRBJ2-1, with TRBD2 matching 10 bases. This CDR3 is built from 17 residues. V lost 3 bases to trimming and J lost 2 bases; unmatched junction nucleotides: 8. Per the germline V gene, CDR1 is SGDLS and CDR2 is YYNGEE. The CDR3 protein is CASSEPPAGGPYNEQFF. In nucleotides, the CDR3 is TGTGCCAGCAGCGAGCCTCCAGCGGGAGGGCCCTACAATGAGCAGTTCTTC.

Here the CDR3 reads CASSLSADNYGYTF. In DNA, the CDR3 is TGTGCCAGCAGCTTGTCGGCGGATAACTATGGCTACACCTTC. The V and J genes are TRBV5-4 and TRBJ1-2; D gene uncertain. Germline V gene sequence: CDR1 SGHNT, CDR2 YYREEE (reference sequence). Deletions cut 1 base from V and 1 base from J, with 8 bases between. The CDR3 is 14 residues long.

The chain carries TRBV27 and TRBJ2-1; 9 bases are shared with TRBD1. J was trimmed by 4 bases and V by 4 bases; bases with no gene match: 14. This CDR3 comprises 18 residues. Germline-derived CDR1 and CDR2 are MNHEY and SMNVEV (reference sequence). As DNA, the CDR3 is TGTGCCAGCAGTTCGACAGGGGGAATGGCTAGGCTATACAATGAGCAGTTCTTC. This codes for CASSSTGGMARLYNEQFF.

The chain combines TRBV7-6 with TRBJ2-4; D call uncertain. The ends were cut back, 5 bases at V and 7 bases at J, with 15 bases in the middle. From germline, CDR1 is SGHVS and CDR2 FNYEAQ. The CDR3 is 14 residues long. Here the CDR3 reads CASSPDPSSNIQYF. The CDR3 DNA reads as TGTGCCAGCAGCCCAGACCCTAGTTCGAACATTCAGTACTTC.